Presented here are 17 T cell receptor beta chains from one specimen sequenced in a study of tumor-infiltrating lymphocytes in oesophageal squamous cell carcinoma. Using its own MiXCR run on the PCR reads, TCRdb lists one record per CDR3 protein. This sample yields just under 20,000 distinct CDR3 sequences, of which more than 40% are seen a single time; 8% to 11% belongs to the top ten. Sequencing input: normal esophageal tissue next to the tumor. The receptors were sampled from a male donor with esophageal squamous cell carcinoma.

As for this clonotype: Since the CDR3 does not end with the conserved phenylalanine or tryptophan, this likely comes from a read error. No DNA is shown, since the ends of the CDR3 on it are uncertain; the CDR3 is the one TCRdb lists. This chain joins TRBV7-6 and TRBJ2-6; the D call of TRBD2 is as the table states it, not checked on the DNA. Germline lookup yields CDR1 SGHVS and CDR2 FNYEAQ. The CDR3 contains 18 residues when both ends are counted. CDR3 sequence reads: CASSFLTGDSYNEQFFGA.

This clonotype was detected once. This rearrangement joins TRBV6-1 to TRBJ2-7; 12 bases are shared with TRBD1. The J call could be wrong; TRBJ2-1 is a better fit for the DNA end. The CDR3 runs to 15 residues. CDR1 is MNHNS, CDR2 SASEGT, per germline. CDR3 loop: CASSGDRGLYNEQFF. The CDR3 nucleotides are TGTGCCAGCAGTGGGGACAGGGGGCTTTACAATGAGCAGTTCTTC.

As for this clonotype: It is likely a read error, because the conserved phenylalanine at the end of the CDR3 is missing. The DNA is omitted, as the CDR3 cannot be located on it reliably, and the CDR3 follows TCRdb's listing. The chain joins TRBV7-8 to TRBJ2-6; TRBD2, as called in the table, went unchecked against the DNA. CDR1 is SGHVS and CDR2 is FQNEAQ in the germline V gene. The CDR3 has 17 residues if both end residues are counted. CDR3 residues: CASSSGTRSDYEQYFGN.

This clonotype has more than one count but fewer than ten. The gene calls are TRBV7-2 and TRBJ1-4, with 7 nucleotides matching TRBD1. V shed 2 bases, J shed 5 bases, and the junction held 5 bases outside the gene matches. This CDR3 region has 15 residues. The germline gives CDR1 SGHTA, CDR2 FQGNSA. CDR3 DNA: TGTGCCAGCAGCTTACAGGGGGGGTTGAATGAAAAACTGTTTTTT. Protein product: CASSLQGGLNEKLFF.

This clonotype was counted at least ten times. The V gene is TRBV11-3, the J gene TRBJ2-3, with TRBD1 matching over 10 bases. Germline CDR1 and CDR2: SGHNT and YENEEA. The CDR3 runs to 14 residues. The junction had 3 bases not matched to a gene; V was cut back by 4 bases and J by 5 bases. The DNA of the CDR3 is TGTGCCAGCAGCTCCCGGACAGGGGGAGATACGCAGTATTTT. Translation: CASSSRTGGDTQYF.

This clonotype was seen more than once but under ten times. The chain uses TRBV28 and TRBJ1-5, with D perhaps TRBD1 (6 bases). Between the trimmed V and J ends, which lost 3 bases and 11 bases, there was a span of 11 bases. CDR1 MDHEN and CDR2 SYDVKM come from the germline V gene. CDR3 length equals 12 residues. In DNA form, the CDR3 reads TGTGCCAGCAGTTTGATGAACAGGGCCCAGCATTTT. This sequence encodes CASSLMNRAQHF.

This clonotype was seen at least ten times. The chain joins TRBV6-6 to TRBJ1-1; no clear D gene. V was cut by 2 bases and J by 3 bases, with 7 bases left in between. Germline CDR1 and CDR2: MNHNY and SVGAGI (reference sequence). The CDR3 loop spans 13 amino acids. The CDR3 nucleotides read TGTGCCAGCAGTTACGGGCAGTACACTGAAGCTTTCTTT. Translated, it gives CASSYGQYTEAFF.

This clonotype was counted many times. The chain is built from TRBV28 and TRBJ2-5; D not resolved. The germline V gene encodes CDR1 MDHEN and CDR2 SYDVKM. V was cut by 2 bases and J by 11 bases, with 12 bases left in between. This CDR3 comprises 12 residues. CDR3 nucleotides: TGTGCCAGCAGTTTACGGCTCTCAGAGCAGTACTTC. This sequence encodes CASSLRLSEQYF.

This chain uses TRBV20-1 with TRBJ1-2, with D unresolved. CDR3 length equals 12 residues. Germline CDR1 is DFQATT and CDR2 is SNEGSKA (reference sequence). DNA of the CDR3: TGCAGGGCTCATAGGATCGGCTATGGCTACACCTTC. Protein sequence: CRAHRIGYGYTF.

V is TRBV19 and J is TRBJ2-6; 9 nucleotides agree with TRBD2. CDR1 LNHDA and CDR2 SQIVND come from the germline V gene (reference sequence). The length of the CDR3 is 19 residues. J was trimmed by 4 bases and V by 1 base; bases with no gene match: 11. The CDR3 DNA is TGTGCCAGTAGTATAGGCACAGGGTCCGCGGGGGGGGGGGCCAACGTCCTGACTTTC. Encoded protein: CASSIGTGSAGGGANVLTF. The variable domain in full, completed from reference TRBV19 and TRBJ2-6, reads DGGITQSPKYLFRKEGQNVTLSCEQNLNHDAMYWYRQDPGQGLRLIYYSQIVNDFQKGDIAEGYSVSREKKESFPLTVTSAQKNPTAFYLCASSIGTGSAGGGANVLTFGAGSRLTVL.

The sample holds many counts of this clonotype. CDR3 in DNA: TGTGCCAGCATTCATGCGGGAGGCAATGAGCAGTTCTTC. Translation: CASIHAGGNEQFF. The chain couples TRBV6-1 to TRBJ2-1; 8 nucleotides agree with TRBD2. The germline V gene has CDR1 MNHNS and CDR2 SASEGT. The V and J ends lost 7 bases and 6 bases, in that order; junction bases with no gene match: 5. The CDR3 is 13 amino acids.

This clonotype appeared a few times. This chain uses TRBV6-5 with TRBJ1-1, with a tentative D call TRBD1 (5 bases). CDR1 is MNHEY and CDR2 is SVGAGI in the germline V gene. The V gene lost 5 bases and the J gene lost 4 bases, with 11 bases spanning the gap. CDR3 length: 13 residues. The CDR3 loop is CASSRTGITEAFF. CDR3 bases: TGTGCCAGCAGTCGCACAGGTATCACTGAAGCTTTCTTT.

In its sample, this clonotype is medium-sized (0.01 to 0.1%). V usage is TRBV7-9 and J usage is TRBJ2-2, with TRBD2 identical over 14 bases. V dropped 6 bases and J dropped 6; count of bases not matched to a gene: 6. The germline V gene has CDR1 SEHNR and CDR2 FQNEAQ (reference sequence). This CDR3 region has 16 residues. This chain's CDR3 is CASSWGLAGESGELFF. The CDR3 region has the DNA TGTGCCAGCAGTTGGGGACTAGCGGGAGAGTCCGGGGAGCTGTTTTTT.

V gene TRBV3-1 combines with J gene TRBJ1-4; D is ambiguous. Germline V gene lookup returns CDR1 LGHDT and CDR2 YNNKEL (reference sequence). The CDR3 covers 13 residues. The V end lost 1 base, the J end lost 7 bases, and 7 bases lay between the germline ends. CDR3 region: CASSQGGIEKLFF. Here the CDR3 DNA reads TGTGCCAGCAGCCAAGGAGGTATTGAAAAACTGTTTTTT.

This chain connects TRBV28 to TRBJ2-7, with 7 bases fitting TRBD1. The DNA matches TRBJ2-5 better at its end, which makes the J call doubtful. The CDR3 covers 13 residues. The germline V gene encodes CDR1 MDHEN and CDR2 SYDVKM. CDR3 in DNA: TGTGCCAGCAGTCCAGGGGGACAAGAGACCCAGTACTTC. Protein sequence: CASSPGGQETQYF.

As for this clonotype: Because it lacks the conserved phenylalanine or tryptophan at the end, this CDR3 is likely a read error. The DNA is omitted, as the CDR3 cannot be located on it reliably, and the CDR3 follows TCRdb's listing. The V and J genes are TRBV6-4 and TRBJ2-1; the table's D call of TRBD2 was not tested on the DNA. Germline V gene data show CDR1 as MRHNA and CDR2 as SNTAGT. The CDR3 is 17 amino acids in total, end residues counted. The CDR3 protein is CASSAPEGIYNEQFFGA.

This clonotype was recorded at least ten times. The chain combines TRBV24-1 with TRBJ2-7; 7 nucleotides agree with TRBD1. J was trimmed by 6 bases and V by 9 bases; bases with no gene match: 10. The germline V gene has CDR1 KGHDR and CDR2 SFDVKD. The CDR3 is 13 amino acids. The CDR3 DNA reads TGTGCCACCGAAGACAGGGTGAGATCCGAGCAGTACTTC. This sequence encodes CATEDRVRSEQYF.